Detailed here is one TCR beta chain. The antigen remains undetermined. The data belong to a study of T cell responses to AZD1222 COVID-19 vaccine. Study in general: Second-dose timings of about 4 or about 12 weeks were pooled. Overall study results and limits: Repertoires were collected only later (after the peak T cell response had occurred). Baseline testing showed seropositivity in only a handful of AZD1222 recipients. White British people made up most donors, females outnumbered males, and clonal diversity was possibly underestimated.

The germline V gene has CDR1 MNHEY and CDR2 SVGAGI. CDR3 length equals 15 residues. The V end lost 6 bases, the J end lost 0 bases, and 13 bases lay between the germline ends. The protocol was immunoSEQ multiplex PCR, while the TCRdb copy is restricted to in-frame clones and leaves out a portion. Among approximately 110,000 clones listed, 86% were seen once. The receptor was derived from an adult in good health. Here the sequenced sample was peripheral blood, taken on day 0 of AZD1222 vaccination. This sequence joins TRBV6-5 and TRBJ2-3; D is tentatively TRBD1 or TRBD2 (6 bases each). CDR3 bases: TGTGCCAGCAGCCGCGGGACACAAAGCACAGATACGCAGTATTTT. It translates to CASSRGTQSTDTQYF.